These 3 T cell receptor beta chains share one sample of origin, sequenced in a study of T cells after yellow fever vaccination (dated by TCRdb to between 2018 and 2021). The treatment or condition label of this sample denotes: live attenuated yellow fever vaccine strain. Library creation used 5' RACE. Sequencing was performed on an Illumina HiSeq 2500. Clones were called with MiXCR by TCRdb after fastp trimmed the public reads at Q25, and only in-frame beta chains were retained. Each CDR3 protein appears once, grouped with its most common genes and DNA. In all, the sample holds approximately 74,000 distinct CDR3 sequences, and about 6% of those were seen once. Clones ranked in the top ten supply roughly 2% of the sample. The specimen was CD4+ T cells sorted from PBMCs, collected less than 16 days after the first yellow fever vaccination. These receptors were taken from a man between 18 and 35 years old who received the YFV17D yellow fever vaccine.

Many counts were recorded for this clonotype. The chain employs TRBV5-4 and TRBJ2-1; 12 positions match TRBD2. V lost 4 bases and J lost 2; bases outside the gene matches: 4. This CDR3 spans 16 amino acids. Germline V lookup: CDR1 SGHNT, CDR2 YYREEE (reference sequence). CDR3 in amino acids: CASSRPSGGAYNEQFF. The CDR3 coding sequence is TGTGCCAGCAGCCGACCTAGCGGGGGGGCCTACAATGAGCAGTTCTTC.

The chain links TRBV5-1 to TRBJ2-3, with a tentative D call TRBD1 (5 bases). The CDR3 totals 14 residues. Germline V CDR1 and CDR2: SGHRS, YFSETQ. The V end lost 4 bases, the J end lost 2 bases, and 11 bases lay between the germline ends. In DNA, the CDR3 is TGCGCCAGCAGCCCTGGACATTTCACAGATACGCAGTATTTT. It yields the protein CASSPGHFTDTQYF.

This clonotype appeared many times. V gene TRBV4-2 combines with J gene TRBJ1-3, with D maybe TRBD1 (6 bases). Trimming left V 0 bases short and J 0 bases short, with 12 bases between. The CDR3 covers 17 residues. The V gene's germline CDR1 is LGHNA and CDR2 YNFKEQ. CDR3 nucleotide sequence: TGTGCCAGCAGCCAAGATCTCAGACAGGTCTCTGGAAACACCATATATTTT. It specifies CASSQDLRQVSGNTIYF.